This note documents a single T cell receptor (beta chain) sequence. The CDR3 has 17 residues. V dropped 6 bases and J dropped 0; count of bases not matched to a gene: 7. CDR1 DFQATT and CDR2 SNEGSKA come from the germline V gene (reference sequence). TCRdb reprocessed the RT-PCR reads via MiXCR and lists one record per CDR3 protein. Of around 700,000 distinct CDR3 sequences listed, around 14% are singletons. The sample was memory CD4+ T cells from blood. The clonotype originates from a female donor in good health, serving as a healthy control. The chain employs TRBV20-1 and TRBJ2-2; 13 bases are a match to TRBD2. The CDR3 here is CSARGGTSGTNTGELFF. CDR3 DNA: TGCAGTGCCCGAGGGGGGACTAGCGGGACGAACACCGGGGAGCTGTTTTTT.